This TCR beta chain was retrieved from a study of cytomegalovirus exposure and HLA in healthy donors (dated by TCRdb to 2016 to 2017). About the full investigation: An earlier analysis of roughly 500 of the donors reported more than 250 Gb of sequence data and approximately 110 million unique TCR beta sequences from some 180 million T cells. Roughly 300 gigabases of sequencing data and 78 million or so unique TCR sequences were included in an early release covering around 650 HLA-typed donors. Among the roughly 380 genotyped donors, around 79% belonged to the genetic ancestry cluster associated with self-reported Caucasian donors. The study was designed to test whether signatures of past pathogen exposure could be identified by cataloging public T cell receptors. Using immunosequencing, the study profiled T cell repertoires from approximately 700 subjects and related those repertoires to cytomegalovirus serostatus. A separate validation cohort of roughly 130 different subjects was used in addition to the roughly 670-subject first cohort. To predict cytomegalovirus infection status, the study combined high-throughput TCR immunosequencing, statistical association of individual TCRs with disease status, and machine learning. A later analysis re-analyzed previously published TCR beta repertoires from 666 donors and added high-resolution HLA genotyping to study TCR occurrence patterns. Rather than drawing on any new phenotypic data, the later analysis identified candidate immune exposures from TCR beta sequences and the way those sequences occurred across donors. An earlier analysis of fewer than 700 of the donors applied high-throughput TCR beta sequencing to assess whether each TCR beta V gene segment acted as functional or pseudogenic. Donor age, sex, ethnicity and CMV serostatus were collected together with the repertoire data. A later genetic analysis used genome-wide SNP genotypes for about 60% of the roughly 670 donors, treating that subset as a discovery cohort. All discovery cohort repertoires had been generated on a single sequencing platform. HLA typing included class I and class II loci at four-digit resolution. The number of typed donors differed by locus: about 620-640 for A, B, C, DRB1 and DQB1; some 540 for DQA1; 606 for DPA1; and about 450 for DPB1. Because of strong linkage in the cohort, roughly five DR-DQ haplotypes were treated as single units for association and clustering. On average, 235,054 unique TCR beta nucleotide sequences were sequenced per donor among a few hundred genotyped donors of the cohort, with roughly 20% of those sequences being non-productive. Overall results and qualifications from the work: Because some donors lacked HLA typing at each locus, the association tests relied only on the typed subset. Specific HLA alleles were associated with roughly 16,000 TCR beta sequences at a false discovery rate of 0.05 in a later analysis. The 87-base-pair reads could not distinguish some IMGT-functional V segments, including TRBV6-2 and TRBV6-3, so those segments were excluded. The sequencing pipeline was judged likely to have produced a cluster of highly shared sequence variants as a technical artifact. In the study, 164 TCR beta chains were listed as associated with cytomegalovirus. According to the authors, the approach could potentially be generalized to other disease states and immunological phenotypes. Across donors, most TCR sequences were observed very rarely, whereas some public TCRs were present in many individuals. For the cohort, immune exposure information was limited to CMV serostatus. An earlier analysis of around 540 of the donors showed that most TCR beta V segments appeared in productive rearrangements either about 87% or about 30% of the time, which broadly matched IMGT annotations. In a later genetic analysis, fewer N-insertions in productive TCRs were reported among donors in an Asian-associated ancestry cluster than the roughly 710-donor mean. A further reported finding was that TCR beta sequences accurately predicted the HLA-A and HLA-B alleles for most subjects in the first cohort. When HLA alleles, especially DR and DQ, strongly co-occurred, TCR associations were difficult to assign to individual alleles. The classifier was reported to diagnose cytomegalovirus status with high specificity and sensitivity in both the original cohort and the validation cohort. In a later analysis, the rate of TCR association differed among HLA loci, with DRB1 alleles having the most associated TCRs and HLA-C alleles having the fewest. Correlated functional status among segregating V segments might reflect linkage disequilibrium, but an unknown experimental factor could not be ruled out. A later analysis reported that several top co-occurrence clusters appeared linked to parvovirus B19, influenza, CMV and Epstein-Barr virus. The earlier analysis of some 560 of the donors excluded approximately 17 rarely observed V segments, including chromosome 9 orphons, because counts were too low. In vitro tests confirmed that a few of the cytomegalovirus-associated TCR beta chains recognize cytomegalovirus antigens. This cohort had only TCR beta chains sequenced, and the lack of alpha or paired-chain data limited which features could be detected. Compared with equally common non-associated chains, HLA-associated TCR beta chains in a later analysis were more clonally expanded and had lower generation probabilities. According to a later analysis, most CMV-associated TCR beta chains appeared to be HLA-restricted, and the HLA associations seemed to be driven largely by CMV exposure. Sequencing depth was assumed to be roughly uniform across donors in the presence/absence analyses, though that assumption may not hold. V-gene and J-gene trimming of TCR beta chains was associated with a missense DCLRE1C variant in a later genetic analysis, and the association was replicated in an independent cohort.

V and J are trimmed by 5 bases and 4 bases, and the gene matches miss 7 bases of the junction. From its cysteine to its phenylalanine, the CDR3 spans 14 amino acids. The only DNA kept is the CDR3, 42 bases in frame from the first base. CDR1 MNHEY and CDR2 SVGAGI were looked up in the germline V gene. A remark on this clone: Its antigen is unknown. Base quality data are lacking; no much larger clone is found one base away.

The cohort was made up of several hundred healthy bone marrow donors. At the time of sampling, all cohort members were nominally healthy, though unrecorded immune exposures were likely present. The donor was CMV seropositive and was included in the group of 289 seropositive cohort members. A peripheral blood sample was provided by each donor, and peripheral blood mononuclear cells were used for TCR beta sequencing. Genomic DNA extraction from the blood cell samples was performed with the Qiagen DNeasy Blood Extraction Kit. The library was produced with the immunoSEQ multiplex PCR assay. For the multiplex PCR, a mixture combining 60 forward primers for TCR Vbeta segments and 13 reverse primers for TCR Jbeta segments was used. A multiplex PCR assay on genomic DNA amplified the CDR3 region of rearranged TCR beta genes. Amplified TCR beta libraries were sequenced as 87-base-pair reads on the Illumina HiSeq System. In the original analysis: A later analysis counted some 74 million unique TCR beta chains across the 700 or so repertoires, and roughly 10 million of these chains were shared by at least two donors. Raw reads were error-corrected and collapsed into unique sequences with a nearest-neighbor algorithm that merged closely related sequences to remove PCR and sequencing errors. To assign V, D and J gene segments, CDR3 sequences were aligned to IMGT reference sequences. For a sequence to be retained, at least a six-nucleotide match to both a V gene segment and a J gene segment was required. A rearrangement counted as productive if the CDR3 had no stop codons and remained in frame with V and J, and every other rearrangement counted as non-productive. CDR3 was defined by IMGT convention, running from the second conserved V-encoded cysteine to the conserved J-encoded phenylalanine. The earlier analysis of about 590 of the donors excluded sequences that lacked an unambiguous match to a single V gene segment. An earlier analysis of approximately 590 of the donors classified V segments as functional when productive rearrangements were above 56.7% and as segregating when the standard deviation between donors was above 5%. A statistical classification framework was developed to diagnose cytomegalovirus status using the catalog of TCR beta chain sequences. In a later analysis, V and J genes were assigned by comparing TCR nucleotide sequences against IMGT/GENE-DB human TR gene sequences. In a later analysis, CDR3 sequences and most-parsimonious VDJ recombination scenarios were assigned using the TCRdist pipeline. In a later analysis, each TCR beta chain was defined by its CDR3 amino acid sequence together with its V-gene family, and reads without a unique V-gene family were excluded. As a way to deal with suspected cross-contamination and a sequencing artifact, a later analysis dropped hundreds of nucleotide sequences that were highly shared and had low generation probability. In a later analysis, a clonal expansion index was calculated for each public chain from normalized within-repertoire ranks of inferred template counts. Generation probabilities in a later analysis came from a VDJ recombination model fitted to out-of-frame rearrangements, and those results were checked against IGoR. Hypergeometric tests were used in a later analysis to score TCR-TCR, TCR-HLA and TCR-CMV co-occurrence, with a repertoire-size bias correction applied to the TCR pairs. False discovery rates were estimated in a later analysis by permuting HLA or CMV assignments 20 times. A later analysis grouped co-occurring TCRs with DBSCAN, adding TCRdist sequence similarity when clustering within HLA-allele-positive subsets. For co-occurrence clustering, repertoires with fewer than 30,000 or more than 120,000 public chains were excluded, along with four or five repertoires with anomalous nucleotide sharing. TCRdb retrieved this table from immuneACCESS and kept in-frame rearrangements only. Not all clones are present; in checked studies, unresolved V genes account for under half, and no reason is known for the remainder. V, J and clone size are those of that table, while D and trimming were read from the DNA. The sample profile shows 66,000 or so clones; 89% of them were found once. The ten largest make up roughly 1.6% of the sample.

The receptor's source is a man aged 25-40 years in good health and CMV-seropositive. Sequenced input: PBMCs. Recombination connected TRBV6-5 to TRBJ2-5, with 7 middle bases fitting TRBD2. The CDR3 protein is CASSPPGEGETQYF. The DNA sequence is as follows: TGTGCCAGCAGTCCTCCGGGGGAGGGAGAGACCCAGTACTTC.